Below, 4 T cell receptor beta chains from the same sample are listed, as sequenced in a study of blood T cell repertoires in COVID-19. Repertoires were generated with immunoSEQ multiplex PCR, while TCRdb's copy carries only in-frame clones and drops some. The sample has about 59,000 clones, around 83% seen once; the top ten hold approximately 3.6%. Sequenced input: peripheral blood. The receptors derive from a woman of 80 years or more with acute or convalescent COVID-19.

CDR3 in amino acids: CAWSVTGEQFF. CDR3 nucleotide sequence: TGTGCCTGGAGTGTAACGGGGGAGCAGTTCTTC. The rearrangement joins TRBV30 to TRBJ2-1; weak D call: TRBD2 (5 bases). Germline-derived CDR1 and CDR2 are GTSNPN and SVGIG (reference sequence). The CDR3 has 11 residues. Trimming shortened V by 0 bases and J by 10 bases, and 7 bases separated the two germline ends. Combining the CDR3 with reference TRBV30 and TRBJ2-1 gives the whole variable domain SQTIHQWPATLVQPVGSPLSLECTVEGTSNPNLYWYRQAAGRGLQLLFYSVGIGQISSEVPQNLSASRPQDRQFILSSKKLLLSDSGFYLCAWSVTGEQFFGPGTRLTVL.

This chain connects TRBV4-1 to TRBJ2-7; 7 bases align to TRBD1. CDR3 length equals 15 residues. Looked up from germline, CDR1 is MGHRA and CDR2 is YSYEKL. The trim removed 1 base at V and 3 bases at J, leaving 6 bases unmatched. CDR3 in DNA: TGCGCCAGCAGCCAAGCTGAGGGACAGAGCTACGAGCAGTACTTC. Residues: CASSQAEGQSYEQYF.

This clone showed up just once. V is TRBV2 and J is TRBJ2-3; 7 nucleotides line up with TRBD1. The V segment lost 9 bases and the J segment 3 bases; nucleotides outside the gene matches: 9. The CDR3 is made up of 14 amino acids. Germline V gene data show CDR1 as SNHLY and CDR2 as FYNNEI. In DNA form, the CDR3 reads TGTGCCAGTAGGACCGGGACAGCAACAGATACGCAGTATTTT. Translation gives CASRTGTATDTQYF.

V and J are TRBV6-5 and TRBJ2-1, with TRBD1 identical over 8 bases. Trimming removed 0 bases from V and 3 bases from J; junction bases left unmatched: 4. CDR3 size: 16 residues. In germline, CDR1 is MNHEY, CDR2 SVGAGI. In DNA form, the CDR3 reads TGTGCCAGCAGTTACTCAGGACAGGGTGACTACAATGAGCAGTTCTTC. Protein sequence: CASSYSGQGDYNEQFF.